These 18 T cell receptor beta chains came from one sample sequenced in a study of human T cells and chemical hapten exposure. TCRdb re-called the 5' RACE reads through MiXCR, storing one row per CDR3 protein. This table holds more than 140,000 distinct CDR3 sequences, roughly 4.1% found once. Researchers extracted total RNA from unfractionated whole blood. These receptor sequences come from a female donor in good health.

This clonotype was observed at least ten times. The V call is TRBV5-6, the J call TRBJ1-2; 8 nucleotides match TRBD1. Losses at the gene ends were 1 base for V and 4 bases for J; bases not matched to a gene: 15. The germline CDR1 and CDR2 sequences are SGHDT and YYEEEE. The CDR3 has 18 amino acids. The CDR3 is CASSLSKDRALFAYGYTF. The CDR3 DNA is TGTGCCAGCAGCTTGTCGAAGGACAGGGCATTATTCGCCTATGGCTACACCTTC.

This clonotype was observed at least ten times. This sequence joins TRBV28 and TRBJ1-5, with 9 bases aligning to TRBD1. Germline V CDR1 and CDR2: MDHEN, SYDVKM. Unmatched junction bases numbered 11, after V lost 4 bases and J lost 1 base. The CDR3 runs to 18 residues. CDR3 coding DNA: TGTGCCAGCAGTTCACTGGACAGGGGAGTCAAGAGCAATCAGCCCCAGCATTTT. This sequence encodes CASSSLDRGVKSNQPQHF.

This clonotype was seen ten or more times. The rearrangement joins TRBV12-3 or TRBV12-4 to TRBJ2-7, with D perhaps matching TRBD1 or TRBD2 (6 bases each). The V end lost 5 bases, the J end lost 3 bases, and 11 bases lay between the germline ends. The CDR3 totals 13 residues. The CDR3 region has the DNA TGTGCCAGCAGTCACGGGGGCAACTACGAGCAGTACTTC. Protein: CASSHGGNYEQYF.

This clonotype was seen at least ten times. The rearrangement joins TRBV30 to TRBJ2-7; D not certain. This CDR3 contains 12 residues. The V and J ends lost 1 base and 4 bases respectively, with 8 bases between them. Germline lookup yields CDR1 GTSNPN and CDR2 SVGIG (reference sequence). This chain's CDR3 is CAWSAERYEQYF. CDR3 in DNA: TGTGCCTGGAGTGCGGAGAGATACGAGCAGTACTTC.

This clonotype was seen repeatedly, ten times or more. V usage is TRBV25-1 and J usage is TRBJ1-1; perhaps TRBD1 as D (5 bases). Germline V gives CDR1 MGHDK, CDR2 SYGVNS. CDR3 size: 14 residues. Trimming took 0 bases from V and 5 from J, leaving 10 bases between them. The CDR3 protein is CASSEYGRGTEAFF. Written as DNA, the CDR3 is TGTGCCAGCAGTGAATACGGCCGGGGGACTGAAGCTTTCTTT. Combining the CDR3 with reference TRBV25-1 and TRBJ1-1 gives the whole variable domain EADIYQTPRYLVIGTGKKITLECSQTMGHDKMYWYQQDPGMELHLIHYSYGVNSTEKGDLSSESTVSRIRTEHFPLTLESARPSHTSQYLCASSEYGRGTEAFFGQGTRLTVV.

This clonotype has a handful of counts. V and J are TRBV2 and TRBJ1-1, with D possibly TRBD1 on 5 matching bases. V lost 4 bases, J lost 11 bases, and 29 bases lay in between. CDR3 size: 17 residues. CDR1 is SNHLY and CDR2 is FYNNEI in the germline V gene. CDR3 protein: CASSVSEGKDLIYSAFF. The CDR3 DNA reads as TGTGCCAGCAGTGTAAGCGAGGGGAAGGACCTAATTTATTCGGCTTTCTTT.

This clonotype has ten or more counts. V gene TRBV2 combines with J gene TRBJ2-3; D uncertain. Between the trimmed V and J ends, which lost 7 bases and 0 bases, there was a span of 5 bases. The germline V gene encodes CDR1 SNHLY and CDR2 FYNNEI. The CDR3 extends over 12 amino acids. The CDR3 here is CASTYSTDTQYF. As DNA, the CDR3 is TGTGCCAGCACTTATAGCACAGATACGCAGTATTTT.

This clonotype has ten or more counts. This chain connects TRBV6-5 to TRBJ2-7; 7 bases map to TRBD1. CDR3 length equals 15 residues. The V gene's germline CDR1 is MNHEY and CDR2 SVGAGI. J gave up 5 bases and V 6 bases, and 13 bases lay outside the gene matches. CDR3 sequence (DNA): TGTGCCAGCAGACGACGGACAGGACGCCCGAACGAGCAGTACTTC. It is translated as CASRRRTGRPNEQYF.

About this clonotype itself: The CDR3 end shows no conserved phenylalanine or tryptophan, and so a read error is likely. The rearrangement uses TRBV29-1 and TRBJ2-3; 7 bases fit TRBD2. The CDR3 contains 12 residues. V shed 2 bases, J shed 8 bases, and the junction held 4 bases outside the gene matches. Germline lookup yields CDR1 SQVTM and CDR2 ANQGSEA. The CDR3 spells CSVESGEGTQYY. The DNA of the CDR3 is TGCAGCGTTGAAAGCGGGGAGGGTACGCAGTATTAT.

This clonotype showed up many times. V gene TRBV20-1 combines with J gene TRBJ1-3; D ambiguous. CDR3 size: 13 residues. V lost 3 bases and J lost 1, with 7 bases in between. Germline V lookup: CDR1 DFQATT, CDR2 SNEGSKA (reference sequence). CDR3 amino acids: CSASGESGNTIYF. The CDR3, as DNA: TGCAGTGCTAGCGGGGAGTCTGGAAACACCATATATTTT.

This clonotype was recorded many times. The chain joins TRBV20-1 to TRBJ2-3, with D perhaps matching TRBD1 (6 bases). The CDR3 has 15 residues. Trimming took off 5 bases at V and 6 bases at J, with 21 bases between the two ends. Germline loops: CDR1 DFQATT, CDR2 SNEGSKA (reference sequence). CDR3 protein: CSASRGGGLGDTQYF. For the CDR3, the DNA is TGCAGTGCTTCCCGAGGGGGTGGCCTAGGGGATACGCAGTATTTT.

This clonotype has ten or more counts. At one end the junction does not follow the germline gene, possibly because of a read error. The rearrangement uses TRBV20-1 and TRBJ2-7; TRBD1 aligns across 9 bases. Germline values: CDR1 DFQATT, CDR2 SNEGSKA (reference sequence). There are 15 residues in the CDR3. The CDR3 coding sequence is TGCAGTGCCGGAACTTGCGACAGGGGGTCCTGCGAGCAGTACTTC. It translates to CSAGTCDRGSCEQYF.

This clonotype was observed at least ten times. V is TRBV13 and J is TRBJ2-1, with 15 bases that match TRBD2. Losses at the gene ends were 3 bases for V and 9 bases for J; bases not matched to a gene: 6. Germline CDR1 reads PRHDT; CDR2 reads FYEKMQ (reference sequence). The CDR3 is 16 residues long. The CDR3 here is CASSLGLAGGGAEQFF. In nucleotides, the CDR3 is TGTGCCAGCAGCTTGGGACTAGCGGGGGGCGGCGCTGAGCAGTTCTTC.

At least ten counts were recorded for this clonotype. This chain connects TRBV12-3 or TRBV12-4 to TRBJ1-1, with a tentative D call TRBD1 (6 bases). With 2 bases removed from V and 0 bases from J, the gap between germline ends came to 25 bases. CDR3 length: 20 residues. The CDR3 loop reads CASSLTFGGRETSMNTEAFF. DNA of the CDR3: TGTGCCAGCAGTTTAACATTTGGGGGGCGGGAAACCTCTATGAACACTGAAGCTTTCTTT.

In this sample, this clonotype turned up a few times. A much more abundant neighbour one base away suggests this may be a read error. V and J are TRBV20-1 and TRBJ2-7; possibly TRBD1 for D (6 bases). The CDR3 is 14 amino acids. V was clipped by 0 bases and J by 5 bases, with 14 bases between them. CDR1 and CDR2 from the germline V gene are DFQATT and SNEGSKA (reference sequence). This CDR3 reads CSARDFRGTDEQYF. The CDR3 DNA sequence: TGCAGTGCTAGAGATTTCAGGGGCACCGACGAGCAGTACTTC.

This clonotype was detected a few times. The CDR3 loop is CASSPGRASGGAGETQYF. CDR3 in DNA: TGTGCCAGCAGTCCCGGGAGGGCTAGCGGGGGGGCCGGAGAGACCCAGTACTTC. The chain recombines TRBV12-3 or TRBV12-4 with TRBJ2-5; TRBD2 matches at 12 bases. The J segment lost 4 bases and the V segment lost 5 bases, leaving 14 bases of the junction unmatched. The CDR3 contains 18 residues.

This chain links TRBV10-3 with TRBJ1-1; 8 nucleotides agree with TRBD1. The trim removed 1 base at V and 4 bases at J, leaving 5 bases unmatched. The germline gives CDR1 ENHRY, CDR2 SYGVKD. The CDR3 has 15 amino acids. Written as DNA, the CDR3 is TGTGCCATCAGTGAGTTGCAGGGGGCGGTCACTGAAGCTTTCTTT. Translating it yields CAISELQGAVTEAFF.

In this sample, this clonotype turned up many times. The chain recombines TRBV7-2 with TRBJ2-5, with 9 nucleotides matching TRBD2. The trim removed 5 bases at V and 0 bases at J, leaving 4 bases unmatched. Germline V gene data show CDR1 as SGHTA and CDR2 as FQGNSA. The CDR3 is 15 amino acids. CDR3 coding DNA: TGTGCCAGCAGCATCGGACTAGCGTACCAAGAGACCCAGTACTTC. This codes for CASSIGLAYQETQYF.